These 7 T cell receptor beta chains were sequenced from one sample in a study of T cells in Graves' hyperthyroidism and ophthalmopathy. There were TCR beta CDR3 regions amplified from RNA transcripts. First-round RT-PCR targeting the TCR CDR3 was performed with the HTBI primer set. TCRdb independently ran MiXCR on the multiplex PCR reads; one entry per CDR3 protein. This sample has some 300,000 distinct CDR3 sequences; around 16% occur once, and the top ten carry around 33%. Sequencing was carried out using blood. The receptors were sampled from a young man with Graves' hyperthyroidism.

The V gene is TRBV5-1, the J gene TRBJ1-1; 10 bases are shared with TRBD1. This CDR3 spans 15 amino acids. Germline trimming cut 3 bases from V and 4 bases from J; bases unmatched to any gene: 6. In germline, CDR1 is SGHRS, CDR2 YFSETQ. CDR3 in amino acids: CASSSGQGFFTEAFF. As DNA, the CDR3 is TGCGCCAGCAGCTCGGGACAGGGGTTTTTCACTGAAGCTTTCTTT.

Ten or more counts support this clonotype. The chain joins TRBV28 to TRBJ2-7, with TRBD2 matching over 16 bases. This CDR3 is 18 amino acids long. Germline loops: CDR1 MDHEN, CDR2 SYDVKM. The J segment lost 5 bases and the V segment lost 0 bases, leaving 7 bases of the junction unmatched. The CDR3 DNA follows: TGTGCCAGCAGTTTATGGGGACTAGCGGGAGGGCCTTCCCACGAGCAGTACTTC. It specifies CASSLWGLAGGPSHEQYF.

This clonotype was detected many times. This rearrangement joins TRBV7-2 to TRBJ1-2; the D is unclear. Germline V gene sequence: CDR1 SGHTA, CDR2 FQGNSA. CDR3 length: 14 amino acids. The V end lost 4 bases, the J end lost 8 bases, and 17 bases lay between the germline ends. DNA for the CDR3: TGTGCCAGCAGCTCGGATGTCTGGGTCGGAGGCTACACCTTC. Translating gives CASSSDVWVGGYTF.

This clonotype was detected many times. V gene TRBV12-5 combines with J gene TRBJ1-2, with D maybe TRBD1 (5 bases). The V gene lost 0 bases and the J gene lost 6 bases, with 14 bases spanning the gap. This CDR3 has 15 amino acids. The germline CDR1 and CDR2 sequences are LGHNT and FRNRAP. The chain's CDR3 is CASGLVVVAGDGYTF. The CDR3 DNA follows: TGTGCTAGTGGTTTGGTAGTGGTAGCGGGGGATGGCTACACCTTC.

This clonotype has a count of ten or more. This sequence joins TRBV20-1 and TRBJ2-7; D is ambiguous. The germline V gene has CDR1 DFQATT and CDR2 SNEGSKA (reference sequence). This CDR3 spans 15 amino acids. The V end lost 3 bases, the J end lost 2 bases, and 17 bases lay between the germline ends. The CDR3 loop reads CSASGRLKKAYEQYF. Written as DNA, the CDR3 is TGCAGTGCTAGCGGGCGTTTGAAAAAGGCCTACGAGCAGTACTTC.

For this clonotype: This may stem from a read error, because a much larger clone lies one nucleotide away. The CDR3 loop reads CASRRAGERGDTQYF. The CDR3 coding sequence is TGTGCCAGCAGAAGGGCGGGAGAGCGAGGAGATACGCAGTATTTT. V and J are TRBV7-8 and TRBJ2-3, with TRBD2 matching over 7 bases. V lost 6 bases and J lost 5; bases outside the gene matches: 11. Germline CDR1 and CDR2: SGHVS and FQNEAQ. There are 15 residues in the CDR3.

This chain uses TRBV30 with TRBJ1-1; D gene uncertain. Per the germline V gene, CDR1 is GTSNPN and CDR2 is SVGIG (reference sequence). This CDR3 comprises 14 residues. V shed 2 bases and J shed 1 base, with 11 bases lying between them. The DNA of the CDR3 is TGTGCCTGGAGTAGTCGGCGGGGGAACACTGAAGCTTTCTTT. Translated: CAWSSRRGNTEAFF.